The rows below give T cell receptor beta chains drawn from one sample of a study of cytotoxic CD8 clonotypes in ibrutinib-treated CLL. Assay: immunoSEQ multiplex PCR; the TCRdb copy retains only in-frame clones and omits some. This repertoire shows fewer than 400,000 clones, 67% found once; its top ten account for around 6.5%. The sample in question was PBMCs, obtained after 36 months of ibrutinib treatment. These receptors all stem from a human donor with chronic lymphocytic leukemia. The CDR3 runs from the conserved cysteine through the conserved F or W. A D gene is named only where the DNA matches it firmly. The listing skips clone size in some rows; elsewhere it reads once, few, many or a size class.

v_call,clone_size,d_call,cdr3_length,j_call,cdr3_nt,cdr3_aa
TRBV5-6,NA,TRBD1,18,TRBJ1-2,TGTGCCAGCAGCTCTATAACCGGGACAGGGGGGCCTATATATGGCTACACCTTC,CASSSITGTGGPIYGYTF
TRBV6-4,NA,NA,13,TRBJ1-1,TGTGCCAGCAGTGCCTCGATGAACACTGAAGCTTTCTTT,CASSASMNTEAFF
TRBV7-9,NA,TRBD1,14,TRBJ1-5,TGTGCCAGCAGCCCGACAGGGTTCAATCAGCCCCAGCATTTT,CASSPTGFNQPQHF
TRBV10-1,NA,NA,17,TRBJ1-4,TGCGCCAGCAGTGAGTCCGGAGGGGCATGGAATAATGAAAAACTGTTTTTT,CASSESGGAWNNEKLFF
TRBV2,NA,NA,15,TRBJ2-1,TGTGCCAGCAGTGGAAGGGCAGGGACCTACAATGAGCAGTTCTTC,CASSGRAGTYNEQFF
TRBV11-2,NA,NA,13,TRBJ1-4,TGTGCCAGCAGCTTTGGGAACAGGGAAAAACTGTTTTTT,CASSFGNREKLFF
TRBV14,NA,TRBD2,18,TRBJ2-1,TGTGCCAGCAGCCCCGGACTAGCGGGAGCGAGTCCCTACAATGAGCAGTTCTTC,CASSPGLAGASPYNEQFF
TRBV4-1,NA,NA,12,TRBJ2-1,TGCGCCAGCAGCCAAATTACCGGGAGGCAGTTCTTC,CASSQITGRQFF
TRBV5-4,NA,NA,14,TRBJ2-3,TGTGCCAGCAGCCCGGACGGGGGCGCAGATACGCAGTATTTT,CASSPDGGADTQYF
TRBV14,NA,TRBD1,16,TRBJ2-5,TGTGCCAGCAACCCGGGCGTGGCCGGCAGGGGGGAGACCCAGTACTTC,CASNPGVAGRGETQYF
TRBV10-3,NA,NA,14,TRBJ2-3,TGTGCCATCAGTGACTCCACCCCCACAGATACGCAGTATTTT,CAISDSTPTDTQYF
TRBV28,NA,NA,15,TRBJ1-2,TGTGCCAGCAGCACAGACAGGTCCGGGAACTATGGCTACACCTTC,CASSTDRSGNYGYTF
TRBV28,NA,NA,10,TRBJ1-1,TGTGCCGCGGGGAAGACTGAAGCTTTCTTT,CAAGKTEAFF
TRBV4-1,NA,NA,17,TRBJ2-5,TGCGCCAGCAGCCAAGAAGGCGCGGGCGATAGGGGAGAGACCCAGTACTTC,CASSQEGAGDRGETQYF
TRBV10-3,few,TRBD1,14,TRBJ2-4,TGTGCCATCAGTGACATGACAGGGGCAAACATTCAGTACTTC,CAISDMTGANIQYF
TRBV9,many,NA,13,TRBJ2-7,TGTGCCAGCAGCGTATCGGGCTGGGGCGAGCAGTACTTC,CASSVSGWGEQYF
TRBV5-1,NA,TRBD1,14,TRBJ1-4,TGCGCCAGCAGCCGGGACAGAACTAATGAAAAACTGTTTTTT,CASSRDRTNEKLFF
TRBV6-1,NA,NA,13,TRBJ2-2,TGTGCCAGCAGTGAAGGCGGATTTGGGGAGCTGTTTTTT,CASSEGGFGELFF
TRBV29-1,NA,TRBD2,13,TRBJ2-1,TGCAGCGTGGGGACTAGCGGGAGTTATGAGCAGTTCTTC,CSVGTSGSYEQFF
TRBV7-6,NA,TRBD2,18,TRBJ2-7,TGTGCCAGCAGCTCCACGGGACTAGCGGGGGGGCCTCAATCCGAGCAGTACTTC,CASSSTGLAGGPQSEQYF
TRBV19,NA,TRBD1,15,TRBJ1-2,TGTGCCAGTAGTTCCCGATTGACAGGGAAGTATGGCTACACCTTC,CASSSRLTGKYGYTF
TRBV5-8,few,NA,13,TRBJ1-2,TGTGCCAGCAGCTTGTTTCCCCAGGAGGGCTACACCTTC,CASSLFPQEGYTF
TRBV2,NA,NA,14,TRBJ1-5,TGTGCCAGCAGTGAAGCAGGAGGGCGTCAGCCCCAGCATTTT,CASSEAGGRQPQHF
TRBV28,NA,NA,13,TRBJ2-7,TGTGCCAGCAGTTTTGCAGCACCTTACGAGCAGTACTTC,CASSFAAPYEQYF
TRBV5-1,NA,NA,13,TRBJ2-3,TGCGCCAGCAGCTTGGGAACAAGGGATACGCAGTATTTT,CASSLGTRDTQYF
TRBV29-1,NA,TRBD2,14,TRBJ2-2,TGCAGCGTCCCCTTAGCAGCGGGAGTCGGGGAGCTGTTTTTT,CSVPLAAGVGELFF
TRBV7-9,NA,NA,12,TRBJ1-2,TGTGCCAGCAGCTTAGGCGTGCGTGGCTACACCTTC,CASSLGVRGYTF
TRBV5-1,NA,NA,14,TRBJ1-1,TGCGCCAGCAGCCTGGGACCGTTGAACACTGAAGCTTTCTTT,CASSLGPLNTEAFF
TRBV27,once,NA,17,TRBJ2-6,TGTGCCAGCAGTCCAACCCCAGGGAGGAGTGGGGCCAACGTCCTGACTTTC,CASSPTPGRSGANVLTF
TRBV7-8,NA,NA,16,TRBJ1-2,TGTGCCAGCAGCTCGCGATCAGCGGAAACTAACTATGGCTACACCTTC,CASSSRSAETNYGYTF
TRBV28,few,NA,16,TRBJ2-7,TGTGCCAGCAGTTTGAGCCGAAGGTCACCCACCTACGAGCAGTACTTC,CASSLSRRSPTYEQYF
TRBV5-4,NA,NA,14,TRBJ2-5,TGTGCCAGCAGCCCGGACGTCTACCAAGAGACCCAGTACTTC,CASSPDVYQETQYF
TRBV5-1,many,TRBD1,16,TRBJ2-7,TGCGCCAGCAGCTTGGCCGGGACAGGAGCCTCCTACGAGCAGTACTTC,CASSLAGTGASYEQYF
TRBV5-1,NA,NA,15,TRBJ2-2,TGCGCCAGCAGCTACGACCCAACAGGGACCGGGGAGCTGTTTTTT,CASSYDPTGTGELFF
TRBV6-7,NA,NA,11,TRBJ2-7,TGTGCCAGCAGTTACCCTTTGGAGCAGTACTTC,CASSYPLEQYF
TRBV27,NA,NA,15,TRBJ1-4,TGTGCCAGCAGACGGTCTGATGCAACTAATGAAAAACTGTTTTTT,CASRRSDATNEKLFF
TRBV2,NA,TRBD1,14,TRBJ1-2,TGTGCCAGCAGTAGGACAGGGGCTAACTATGGCTACACCTTC,CASSRTGANYGYTF
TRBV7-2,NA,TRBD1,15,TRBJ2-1,TGTGCCAGCAGCTTAGCTGGGACAGGGGGCAATGAGCAGTTCTTC,CASSLAGTGGNEQFF
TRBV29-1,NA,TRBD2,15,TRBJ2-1,TGCAGCGTTGTAGAGACTAGCGGGAGGAGGAATGAGCAGTTCTTC,CSVVETSGRRNEQFF
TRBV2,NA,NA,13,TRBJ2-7,TGTGCCACCTGCCCGGGCCCACGGAACGAGCAGTACTTC,CATCPGPRNEQYF
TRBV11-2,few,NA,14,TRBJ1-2,TGTGCCAGCAGCTTATCGCCGGGGGAGTATGGCTACACCTTC,CASSLSPGEYGYTF
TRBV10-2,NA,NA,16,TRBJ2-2,TGCGCCAGTCAACCAGTGTTACAGCATGTTGGCGGGGAGCTGTTTTTT,CASQPVLQHVGGELFF
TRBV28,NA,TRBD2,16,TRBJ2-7,TGTGCCAGCAGTCCCCCGGGGGGGTGGCCGTCCTACGAGCAGTACTTC,CASSPPGGWPSYEQYF
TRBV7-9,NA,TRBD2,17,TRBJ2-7,TGTGCCAGCAGCTTAGCGCTAGCGGGAGGAAATTACTACGAGCAGTACTTC,CASSLALAGGNYYEQYF
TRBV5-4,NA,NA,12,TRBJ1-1,TGTGCCGAGGGGAGCAGGAACACTGAAGCTTTCTTT,CAEGSRNTEAFF
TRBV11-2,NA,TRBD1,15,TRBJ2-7,TGTGCCAGCACCATACGACAGGGGGACTCCTACGAGCAGTACTTC,CASTIRQGDSYEQYF
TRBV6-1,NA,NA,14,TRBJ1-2,TGTGCCAGCAGTGAACGGATAGACAACTATGGCTACACCTTC,CASSERIDNYGYTF
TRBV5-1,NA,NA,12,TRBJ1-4,TGCGCCAGCAAAGGGGTGGCGGAAAAACTGTTTTTT,CASKGVAEKLFF
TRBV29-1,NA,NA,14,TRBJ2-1,TGCAGCGTCTGCAGAAGCGTGTCCTACAATGAGCAGTTCTTC,CSVCRSVSYNEQFF
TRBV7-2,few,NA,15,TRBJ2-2,TGTGCCAGCAGCTTAGCGTTGGGAGGTTCCGGGGAGCTGTTTTTT,CASSLALGGSGELFF
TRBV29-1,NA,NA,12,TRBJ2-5,TGCAGCGTTATAAGGGGACAAGAGACCCAGTACTTC,CSVIRGQETQYF
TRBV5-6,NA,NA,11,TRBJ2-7,TGTGCCAGCGCCGCGGGGTCCGAGCAGTACTTC,CASAAGSEQYF
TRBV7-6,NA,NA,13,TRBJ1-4,TGTGCCAGCAGCTTAGGAGGGACTGAAAAACTGTTTTTT,CASSLGGTEKLFF
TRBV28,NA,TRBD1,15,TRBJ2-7,TGTGCCAGCAGTTTGGGCGGGACAGGGGGCCGCGAGCAGTACTTC,CASSLGGTGGREQYF
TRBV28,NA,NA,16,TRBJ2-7,TGTGCCAGCAGCGGTGCGTGGGGGTCTGGCGTCTACGAGCAGTACTTC,CASSGAWGSGVYEQYF